This record looks at one TCR beta chain sequence and its context. V was trimmed by 5 bases and J by 1 base, leaving 11 bases between them. Germline CDR1 and CDR2: MGHDK and SYGVNS. The CDR3 is 14 residues long. RNA was extracted with the RNeasy kit, and a quantity of roughly 0.45 to 1 ug was reverse transcribed using random hexamers. TCRdb independently ran MiXCR on the immunoSEQ multiplex PCR reads; one entry per CDR3 protein. The sample holds about 130,000 distinct CDR3 sequences, about 94% seen once. This record belongs to a study of CD8 T cells in Susac syndrome. The TCR originated in a human donor with multiple sclerosis. Sequencing was performed on CD4+ T cells from PBMCs. The V and J genes are TRBV25-1 and TRBJ1-1, with a possible D match to TRBD1 (5 bases). In DNA form, the CDR3 reads TGTGCCAGCAGTTCGGGACGTCCGAACACTGAAGCTTTCTTT. Translated, it gives CASSSGRPNTEAFF.